The 8 T cell receptor beta chains listed next were all sequenced from one sample in a study of OX40 agonist ivuxolimab in advanced cancers. This table comes from immunoSEQ multiplex PCR, and its TCRdb copy is limited to in-frame clones, with some not included. Here the sample spans some 97,000 clones, approximately 89% being singletons. The specimen comprised CD4+ or CD8+ T cells sorted from blood, sampled in a trial of the OX40 agonist ivuxolimab. These receptors originate from an adult with an advanced solid tumor such as melanoma, head and neck, liver or kidney cancer.

The CDR3 DNA follows: TGCGCCAGCAGCTTGGCCGCTGAGGGCGGGACCCAGTACTTC. Its protein is CASSLAAEGGTQYF. The chain is built from TRBV5-1 and TRBJ2-5; maybe TRBD2 (5 bases). This CDR3 is 14 amino acids long. The V end was cut by 0 bases, the J end by 7 bases, with 13 bases between. Germline CDR1 reads SGHRS; CDR2 reads YFSETQ.

The chain recombines TRBV5-1 with TRBJ2-2; 7 bases fit TRBD1. The ends lost 5 bases at V and 3 bases at J; junction bases unmatched: 10. Per the germline V gene, CDR1 is SGHRS and CDR2 is YFSETQ. The CDR3 consists of 16 residues. The CDR3 loop is CASRGTGTVDTGELFF. As DNA, the CDR3 is TGCGCCAGCAGGGGGACGGGGACAGTCGACACCGGGGAGCTGTTTTTT.

This sequence joins TRBV7-9 and TRBJ2-1, with 8 positions matching TRBD2. V shed 8 bases and J 8 bases; nucleotides not matched to a gene: 11. This CDR3 spans 14 amino acids. The V gene's germline CDR1 is SEHNR and CDR2 FQNEAQ (reference sequence). CDR3 DNA sequence: TGTGCCAGCTCCGGGGTAGCGGGAAGCTATGAGCAGTTCTTC. It encodes CASSGVAGSYEQFF.

CDR3 sequence (DNA): TGTGCCAGCAGCTTAGGGGGGACAGGAGTTTACGAGCAGTACTTC. It codes for CASSLGGTGVYEQYF. The chain joins TRBV9 to TRBJ2-7; 8 bases agree with TRBD1. The V gene's germline CDR1 is SGDLS and CDR2 YYNGEE. With 4 bases clipped from V and 4 bases from J, the junction kept 10 bases outside the gene matches. The CDR3 spans 15 residues.

This chain uses TRBV6-5 with TRBJ2-7; D gene ambiguous. Germline values: CDR1 MNHEY, CDR2 SVGAGI. CDR3 length equals 14 residues. V lost 2 bases to trimming and J lost 0 bases, with 8 bases between them. Here the CDR3 DNA reads TGTGCCAGCAGTTACGATAGCAGCTCCTACGAGCAGTACTTC. As protein: CASSYDSSSYEQYF.

V usage is TRBV25-1 and J usage is TRBJ2-7, with a possible D match to TRBD1 (7 bases). Germline CDR1 reads MGHDK; CDR2 reads SYGVNS. The CDR3 contains 16 residues. V was trimmed by 2 bases and J by 6 bases, leaving 20 bases between them. The CDR3 spells CASSERRRGRLCEQYF. In DNA form, the CDR3 reads TGTGCCAGCAGTGAAAGGAGGAGGGGGCGGTTATGCGAGCAGTACTTC.

This chain links TRBV27 with TRBJ2-1; 7 bases fit TRBD2. After removal of 5 bases from V and 2 bases from J, the junction contained 6 bases not matched to a gene. The CDR3 runs 15 residues. CDR1 is MNHEY, CDR2 SMNVEV, per germline (reference sequence). In DNA, the CDR3 is TGTGCCAGCAGTCACAAGCGGGACGCCTACAATGAGCAGTTCTTC. Its translation is CASSHKRDAYNEQFF.

The CDR3 sequence is CASSLSDSSNTEAFF. In DNA form, the CDR3 reads TGTGCCAGCAGCTTAAGCGACAGCTCGAACACTGAAGCTTTCTTT. The chain has TRBV11-2 and TRBJ1-1, with a weak D call TRBD1 (5 bases). V gave up 2 bases and J gave up 1 base, with 11 bases separating them. Germline V gives CDR1 SGHAT, CDR2 FQNNGV. This CDR3 is built from 15 residues. Based on the CDR3 plus reference TRBV11-2 and TRBJ1-1, the full variable domain is EAGVAQSPRYKIIEKRQSVAFWCNPISGHATLYWYQQILGQGPKLLIQFQNNGVVDDSQLPKDRFSAERLKGVDSTLKIQPAKLEDSAVYLCASSLSDSSNTEAFFGQGTRLTVV.